This T cell receptor beta chain stems from a study of T-cell memory formation after mild COVID-19. Looking at the study overall: Largely donor-specific sequence clusters came from two donors.

This clonotype was observed at least ten times. TCRdb fed the 5' RACE reads into MiXCR, producing one record per CDR3 protein. The table shows about 470,000 distinct CDR3 sequences, with around a sixth occurring only once. Germline V lookup: CDR1 SGHTA, CDR2 FQGNSA. V was pared by 1 base and J by 6 bases, with 10 bases between. This CDR3 is built from 13 residues. The chain couples TRBV7-2 to TRBJ2-7, with D possibly matching TRBD2 (5 bases). The sequenced material came from PBMCs or a T cell subset sorted from them (not recorded which). This sequence originates from an adult woman who had mild COVID-19 (a few samples of this study predate the infection). Cell type and time point are not known. The CDR3 protein is CASSLDYGLEQYF. The CDR3 DNA reads TGTGCCAGCAGCTTAGATTACGGACTCGAGCAGTACTTC.